This T cell receptor beta chain was recovered during a study of blood T cell repertoires in COVID-19. Overall study context: Sites across the United States, Italy and Spain contributed samples from acute and convalescent COVID-19. T cells, B-cell-depleted T cells, or PBMCs supplied cDNA or gDNA.

Germline lookup yields CDR1 LNHDA and CDR2 SQIVND (reference sequence). The CDR3 length is 14 residues. Trimming removed 5 bases at V and 1 base at J, with 11 bases between. Methods used by the authors: Reference gene primer amplification in the assay estimated nucleated cell counts. Generated by immunoSEQ multiplex PCR, the TCRdb table keeps only in-frame clones and is missing some. V, J and clone size are those of that table, while D and trimming were read from the DNA. In the table there are approximately 220,000 clones, approximately 86% of which are singletons. This rearrangement joins TRBV19 to TRBJ1-1; possible D gene TRBD1, 5 bases. Material for sequencing was peripheral blood. The sequence was collected from a man aged 40-50 years with acute or convalescent COVID-19. The CDR3 bases are TGTGCCAGTAGTGATGACAGACGGAACACTGAAGCTTTCTTT. It translates to CASSDDRRNTEAFF.